This T cell receptor beta chain was captured in a study of cytomegalovirus exposure and HLA in healthy donors. About this clone: Its cognate antigen is unknown.

The germline V gene encodes CDR1 SNHLY and CDR2 FYNNEI. The CDR3 totals 15 residues. V was trimmed by 1 base and J by 2 bases, leaving 12 bases between them. Findings and caveats of the study: Solely CMV serostatus was available to characterize immune exposure. One variant, a missense change in DCLRE1C, was linked in a later analysis to TCR beta V- and J-gene trimming. Using the classifier, cytomegalovirus status was reportedly diagnosed with high specificity and sensitivity. In vitro assays verified that three CMV-associated chains recognized CMV antigens specifically.

PCR employed 60 Vbeta and 13 Jbeta primers. TCRdb's copy holds only in-frame clones and misses some; the assay was immunoSEQ multiplex PCR. The sample has about 38,000 clones; more than 60% are singletons. The chain combines TRBV2 with TRBJ2-7, with D unresolved. Sequences were obtained from PBMCs. This clonotype originated in a man aged 30-40 years in good health and CMV-seronegative. CDR3 coding DNA: TGTGCCAGCAGTGAAGAAGCACTTTCTCCCTACGAGCAGTACTTC. The encoded protein is CASSEEALSPYEQYF.